This T cell receptor beta chain was observed in a study of tumor-infiltrating lymphocytes in primary liver carcinoma. At the level of the study: Maximum tumor diameters ranged from about 4.2 to 11 cm, stage T1-T3 N0M0.

It was from approximately 20-30 mg of unsorted bulk tissue that RNA and DNA were co-extracted. From roughly 0.5 ug total RNA, TCR beta cDNA was generated with a primer in the constant region. Libraries covering TCR beta were generated through three nested multiplex PCR rounds (using a slightly modified ARM-PCR). Investigators reported that the first two PCR rounds, at 9 to 11 cycles each, used TRBV1-TRBV30 forward primers with a C-beta reverse primer. Via MiXCR, TCRdb re-called the multiplex PCR reads, giving one row per CDR3 protein. The top ten clones hold 30% to 40% of a sample with roughly 32,000 distinct CDR3 sequences, about 71% of them seen once. The CDR3 contains 14 residues. Per germline, CDR1 MNHNY and CDR2 SVGAGI (reference sequence).

The chain recombines TRBV6-6 with TRBJ2-7; tentatively, D is TRBD1 (5 bases). This TCR came from a woman between 25 and 40 years old with primary liver carcinoma and hepatitis B virus infection. Material for sequencing was liver tumor tissue from sampling region 3. Subset defined: tumor region T3, left-lateral pole. CDR3 in DNA: TGTATCAGGAGTTTAGGACACCCTTCCTACGAGCAGTACTTC. Translated: CIRSLGHPSYEQYF.